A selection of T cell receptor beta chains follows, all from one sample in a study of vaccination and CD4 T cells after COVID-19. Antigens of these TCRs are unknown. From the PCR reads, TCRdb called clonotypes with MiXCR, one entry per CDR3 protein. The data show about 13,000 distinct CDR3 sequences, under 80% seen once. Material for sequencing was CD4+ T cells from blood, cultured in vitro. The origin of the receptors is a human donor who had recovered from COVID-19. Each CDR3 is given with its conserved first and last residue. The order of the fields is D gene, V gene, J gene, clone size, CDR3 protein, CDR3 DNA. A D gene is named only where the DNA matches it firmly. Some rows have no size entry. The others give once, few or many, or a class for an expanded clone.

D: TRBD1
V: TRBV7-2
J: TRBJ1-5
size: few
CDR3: CASSRLGGTGLLEPQHF
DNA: TGTGCCAGCAGCCGACTAGGGGGGACAGGGCTATTGGAGCCCCAGCATTTT

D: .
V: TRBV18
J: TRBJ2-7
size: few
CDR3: CASSSRLSYEQYF
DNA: TGTGCCAGCTCATCCCGGTTGTCCTACGAGCAGTACTTC

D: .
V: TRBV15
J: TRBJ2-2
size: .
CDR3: CATSRADLLAYTGELFF
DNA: TGTGCCACCAGCAGAGCGGACCTGCTCGCGTATACCGGGGAGCTGTTTTTT

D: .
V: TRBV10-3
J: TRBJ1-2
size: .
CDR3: CAISEKRAASANYGYTF
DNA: TGTGCCATCAGTGAGAAGAGGGCGGCTTCTGCTAACTATGGCTACACCTTC

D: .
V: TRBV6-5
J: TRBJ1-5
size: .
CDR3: CASSFPRAGDTGQPQHF
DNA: TGTGCCAGCAGTTTCCCGCGTGCAGGGGATACGGGTCAGCCCCAGCATTTT

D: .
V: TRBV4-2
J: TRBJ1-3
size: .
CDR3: CASSPGSRAGNTIYF
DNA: TGTGCCAGCAGCCCTGGCTCTCGGGCTGGAAACACCATATATTTT

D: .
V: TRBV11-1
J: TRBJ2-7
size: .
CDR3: CASSLNPGINYEQYF
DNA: TGTGCCAGCAGCCTCAACCCCGGGATTAACTACGAGCAGTACTTC

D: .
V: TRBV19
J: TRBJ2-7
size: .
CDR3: CAAQGLSGEQYF
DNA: TGTGCTGCCCAGGGACTCTCCGGGGAGCAGTACTTC

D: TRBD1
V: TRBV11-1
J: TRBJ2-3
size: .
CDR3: CASSSGQLAGDTQYF
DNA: TGTGCCAGCAGCTCGGGACAGTTAGCTGGAGATACGCAGTATTTT

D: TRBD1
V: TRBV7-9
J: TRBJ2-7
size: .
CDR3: CASSSWTGPYEQYF
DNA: TGTGCCAGCAGCTCGTGGACAGGGCCCTACGAGCAGTACTTC

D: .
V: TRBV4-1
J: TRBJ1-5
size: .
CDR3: CASSLTPGRRNQPQHF
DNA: TGCGCCAGCAGCCTTACTCCGGGACGAAGAAATCAGCCCCAGCATTTT

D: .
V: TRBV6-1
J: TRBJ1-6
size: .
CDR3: CASSEGLANSPLHF
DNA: TGTGCCAGCAGTGAAGGGCTCGCCAATTCACCCCTCCACTTT

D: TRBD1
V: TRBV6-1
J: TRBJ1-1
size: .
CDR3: CASSTHGRNRGTEAFF
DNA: TGTGCCAGCAGTACCCACGGCAGAAACAGGGGCACTGAAGCTTTCTTT

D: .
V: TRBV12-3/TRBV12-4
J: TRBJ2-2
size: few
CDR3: CASSRRFGGPNTGELFF
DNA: TGTGCCAGCAGTCGACGCTTTGGAGGGCCGAACACCGGGGAGCTGTTTTTT

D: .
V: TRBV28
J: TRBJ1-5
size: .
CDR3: CASSFVQGNSNQPQHF
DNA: TGTGCCAGCAGTTTTGTCCAGGGTAATAGCAATCAGCCCCAGCATTTT

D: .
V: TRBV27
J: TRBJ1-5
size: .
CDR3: CASSLTAGRSNQPQHF
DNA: TGTGCCAGCAGTTTGACGGCAGGGAGAAGCAATCAGCCCCAGCATTTT

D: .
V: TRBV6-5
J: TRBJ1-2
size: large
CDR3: CASSFGGGYTF
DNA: TGTGCCAGCAGTTTCGGAGGTGGCTACACCTTC

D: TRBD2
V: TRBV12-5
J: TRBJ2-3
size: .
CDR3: CASGWPRRLAATHYRYTQYF
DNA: TGTGCTAGTGGTTGGCCCCGACGACTAGCGGCCACACACTACCGATATACGCAGTATTTT

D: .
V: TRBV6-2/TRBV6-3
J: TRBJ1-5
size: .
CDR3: CASRGPAPDQPQHF
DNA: TGTGCCAGCAGGGGCCCCGCCCCAGATCAGCCCCAGCATTTT

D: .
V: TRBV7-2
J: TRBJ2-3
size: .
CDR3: CASSPGQNPDTQYF
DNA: TGTGCCAGCAGCCCCGGACAGAATCCGGATACGCAGTATTTT

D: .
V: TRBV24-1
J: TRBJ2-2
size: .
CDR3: CATNGSPSGELFF
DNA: TGTGCCACCAATGGCTCCCCGAGCGGGGAGCTGTTTTTT

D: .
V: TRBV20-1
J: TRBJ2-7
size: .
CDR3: CSASGDSYEQYF
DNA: TGCAGTGCTAGCGGGGACTCCTACGAGCAGTACTTC

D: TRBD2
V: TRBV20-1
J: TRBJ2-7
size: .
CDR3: CSARGAASGTHEQYF
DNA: TGCAGTGCTAGAGGCGCGGCTAGCGGGACCCACGAGCAGTACTTC

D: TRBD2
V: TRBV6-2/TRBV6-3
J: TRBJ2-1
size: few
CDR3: CASRGTSGEHNEQFF
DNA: TGTGCCAGCAGGGGGACTAGCGGGGAACACAATGAGCAGTTCTTC

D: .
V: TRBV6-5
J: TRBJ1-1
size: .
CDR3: CASSYSGRGMNTEAFF
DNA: TGTGCCAGCAGTTACTCGGGACGGGGAATGAACACTGAAGCTTTCTTT

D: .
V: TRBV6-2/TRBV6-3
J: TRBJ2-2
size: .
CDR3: CASSYAPEITGELFF
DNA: TGTGCCAGCAGTTACGCCCCAGAGATCACCGGGGAGCTGTTTTTT

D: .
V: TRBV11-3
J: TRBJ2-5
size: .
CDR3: CASSTGETQYF
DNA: TGTGCCAGCAGTACAGGAGAGACCCAGTACTTC

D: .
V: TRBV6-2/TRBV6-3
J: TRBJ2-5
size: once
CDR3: CASRGLTKETQYF
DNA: TGTGCCAGCAGAGGGCTGACCAAAGAGACCCAGTACTTC

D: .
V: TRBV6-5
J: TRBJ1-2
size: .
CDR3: CASSYYRGDYGYTF
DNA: TGTGCCAGCAGTTATTATCGGGGAGACTATGGCTACACCTTC

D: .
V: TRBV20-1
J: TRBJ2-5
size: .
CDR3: CSASRWVAGETQYF
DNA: TGCAGTGCTTCGCGTTGGGTAGCCGGGGAGACCCAGTACTTC

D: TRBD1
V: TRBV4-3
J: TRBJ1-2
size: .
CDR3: CASSQRGRGGYTF
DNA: TGCGCCAGCAGCCAAAGGGGGCGCGGTGGCTACACCTTC

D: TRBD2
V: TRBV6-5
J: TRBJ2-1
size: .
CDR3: CASSYRGGYNEQFF
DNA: TGTGCCAGCAGTTACCGGGGGGGGTACAATGAGCAGTTCTTC